The 20 T cell receptor beta chains below all came from one sample that was sequenced in a study of cytomegalovirus exposure and HLA in healthy donors. 13 Jbeta primers and 60 Vbeta primers were used for the PCR. The data were produced by immunoSEQ multiplex PCR, yet TCRdb's version contains in-frame clones alone and is incomplete. The sample gives fewer than 200,000 clones, roughly 80% of which show up once; roughly 0.75% is in the top ten. The sequencing sample was made of PBMCs. The receptors stem from a woman aged 18 to 35 in good health and CMV-seronegative.

The J gene is TRBJ1-5, the V gene TRBV28; unclear D gene. Germline CDR1 reads MDHEN; CDR2 reads SYDVKM. Deletions cut 2 bases from V and 2 bases from J, with 13 bases between. There are 16 residues in the CDR3. CDR3 sequence reads: CASSLNRGQGNQPQHF. The CDR3 DNA reads TGTGCCAGCAGTTTAAATCGAGGGCAGGGCAATCAGCCCCAGCATTTT.

The V gene is TRBV19, the J gene TRBJ1-3; no reliable D call. This CDR3 has 11 residues. CDR1 and CDR2 (germline): LNHDA, SQIVND (reference sequence). V was cut by 7 bases and J by 9 bases, with 10 bases left in between. For the CDR3, the DNA is TGTGCCAGTATCGGTGATCGCACCATATATTTT. It is translated as CASIGDRTIYF.

The chain couples TRBV6-1 to TRBJ1-2, with D unresolved. Trimming stripped 0 bases from V and 7 bases from J, with 9 bases between. CDR3 length equals 13 residues. Germline loops: CDR1 MNHNS, CDR2 SASEGT. CDR3 region: CASSEALPGGYTF. CDR3 DNA sequence: TGTGCCAGCAGTGAAGCGCTACCGGGTGGCTACACCTTC.

The rearrangement links TRBV28 to TRBJ1-5; D gene ambiguous. Trimming left V 3 bases short and J 3 bases short, with 12 bases between. This CDR3 contains 15 residues. CDR1 and CDR2 from the germline V gene are MDHEN and SYDVKM. CDR3: CASSFLTRTNQPQHF. DNA for the CDR3: TGTGCCAGCAGTTTCCTTACTAGGACCAATCAGCCCCAGCATTTT.

The genes are TRBV6-4 and TRBJ1-1, with D possibly matching TRBD1 (6 bases). In germline, CDR1 is MRHNA, CDR2 SNTAGT. The CDR3 length is 13 residues. The V end was cut by 0 bases, the J end by 10 bases, with 12 bases between. The CDR3 DNA reads TGTGCCAGCAGTGACTCAGACGGGGGGGCAGCTTTCTTT. As protein: CASSDSDGGAAFF.

This rearrangement joins TRBV5-1 to TRBJ2-3; D perhaps matches TRBD1 (6 bases). The germline gives CDR1 SGHRS, CDR2 YFSETQ. V lost 6 bases and J lost 0, with 14 bases in between. This CDR3 has 15 amino acids. This CDR3 is CASTRGGVSTDTQYF. The CDR3 nucleotides are TGCGCCAGCACCCGAGGGGGTGTTAGCACAGATACGCAGTATTTT.

Of note for this clone: The junction and the germline gene differ at one end; a read error may be behind it. The rearrangement links TRBV29-1 to TRBJ2-1, with TRBD2 identical over 12 bases. CDR3 length equals 15 residues. CDR1 is SQVTM, CDR2 ANQGSEA, per germline. This CDR3 reads CSVAGTSGFWNGQFF. CDR3 coding DNA: TGCAGCGTGGCCGGGACTAGCGGGTTTTGGAATGGGCAGTTCTTC.

The chain uses TRBV2 and TRBJ2-3, with 9 nucleotides matching TRBD2. The junction had 20 bases not matched to a gene; V was cut back by 4 bases and J by 3 bases. The CDR3 extends over 20 amino acids. Germline-derived CDR1 and CDR2 are SNHLY and FYNNEI. Here the CDR3 reads CASSASGTRLANLGTDTQYF. In DNA, the CDR3 is TGTGCCAGCAGTGCTAGCGGGACCCGTTTAGCCAACTTGGGTACAGATACGCAGTATTTT.

The genes are TRBV5-1 and TRBJ2-1; 10 bases map to TRBD2. This CDR3 spans 16 amino acids. After removal of 5 bases from V and 7 bases from J, the junction contained 12 bases not matched to a gene. From germline, CDR1 is SGHRS and CDR2 YFSETQ. CDR3: CASRSSSAGGVNEQFF. CDR3 coding DNA: TGCGCCAGCAGATCCTCGTCAGCGGGAGGGGTGAATGAGCAGTTCTTC.

This chain joins TRBV9 and TRBJ2-1; 9 bases are shared with TRBD2. V lost 0 bases, J lost 2 bases, and 6 bases stayed unmatched. CDR3 length: 17 residues. The germline gives CDR1 SGDLS, CDR2 YYNGEE. CDR3 sequence reads: CASSVGGGAGTYNEQFF. The CDR3 DNA follows: TGTGCCAGCAGCGTAGGCGGGGGGGCTGGGACCTACAATGAGCAGTTCTTC.

The chain recombines TRBV1 with TRBJ2-1; the D segment call TRBD1 is taken from the table without a DNA check. TRBV1 is a known pseudogene. The CDR3 runs 15 residues. The CDR3 reads CTSSQDSRGHNEQFF. Written as DNA, the CDR3 is TGCACCAGCAGCCAAGACTCCAGGGGGCACAATGAGCAGTTCTTC.

V gene TRBV7-2 combines with J gene TRBJ2-2, with TRBD1 identical over 8 bases. This CDR3 region has 14 residues. Unmatched junction bases numbered 5, after V lost 5 bases and J lost 6 bases. Germline V lookup: CDR1 SGHTA, CDR2 FQGNSA. CDR3: CASSPRQGPGELFF. For the CDR3, the DNA is TGTGCCAGCAGCCCGAGACAGGGGCCCGGGGAGCTGTTTTTT. The variable domain in full, completed from reference TRBV7-2 and TRBJ2-2, reads GAGVSQSPSNKVTEKGKDVELRCDPISGHTALYWYRQSLGQGLEFLIYFQGNSAPDKSGLPSDRFSAERTGGSVSTLTIQRTQQEDSAVYLCASSPRQGPGELFFGEGSRLTVL.

The chain employs TRBV20-1 and TRBJ1-2, with D possibly matching TRBD1 (5 bases). The CDR3 sequence is 11 residues long. Looked up from germline, CDR1 is DFQATT and CDR2 is SNEGSKA (reference sequence). V was pared by 6 bases and J by 4 bases, with 9 bases between. The CDR3 coding sequence is TGCAGTGCAGGGGCGCCCTATGGCTACACCTTC. Encoded protein: CSAGAPYGYTF.

This clone appeared a single time. The chain combines TRBV4-1 with TRBJ1-2, with D possibly being TRBD1 (5 bases). CDR1 MGHRA and CDR2 YSYEKL come from the germline V gene. This CDR3 contains 15 residues. Trimming shortened V by 1 base and J by 5 bases, and 14 bases separated the two germline ends. The CDR3 sequence is CASSQGGREGYGYTF. The CDR3 DNA reads TGCGCCAGCAGCCAAGGGGGCAGGGAAGGATATGGCTACACCTTC.

This clone was found a few times. The sample has other DNA sequences that encode this CDR3 too. This chain connects TRBV11-2 to TRBJ1-4; 9 bases are shared with TRBD1. Germline assignment: CDR1 SGHAT and CDR2 FQNNGV. V shed 1 base, J shed 4 bases, and the junction held 1 base outside the gene matches. The CDR3 consists of 15 residues. CDR3 nucleotides: TGTGCCAGCAGCTTAGGGGACAGGGATAATGAAAAACTGTTTTTT. Amino acid sequence: CASSLGDRDNEKLFF.

V is TRBV5-1 and J is TRBJ2-1, with 8 bases fitting TRBD2. Germline loops: CDR1 SGHRS, CDR2 YFSETQ. The CDR3 totals 15 residues. The ends lost 0 bases at V and 9 bases at J; junction bases unmatched: 8. CDR3 protein: CASSLGVGRVGEQFF. Here the CDR3 DNA reads TGCGCCAGCAGCTTGGGGGTCGGGAGGGTCGGTGAGCAGTTCTTC.

The rearrangement uses TRBV6-4 and TRBJ2-7; 8 bases match TRBD1. Germline CDR1 and CDR2: MRHNA and SNTAGT. The CDR3 is 15 residues long. The V segment lost 6 bases and the J segment 5 bases; nucleotides outside the gene matches: 12. CDR3 region: CASSRLQTGAHEQYF. In nucleotides, the CDR3 is TGTGCCAGCAGCCGCCTCCAGACAGGGGCCCACGAGCAGTACTTC.

J is TRBJ2-1 and V is TRBV7-9; 9 positions agree with TRBD1. Losses at the gene ends were 5 bases for V and 12 bases for J; bases not matched to a gene: 5. CDR3 length: 12 residues. CDR1 is SEHNR, CDR2 FQNEAQ, per germline (reference sequence). The CDR3 nucleotides are TGTGCCAGCAGCCAGGAGGGACAGGGGCAGTTCTTC. This translates into CASSQEGQGQFF.

The CDR3 DNA sequence: TGTGCCAGTAGTCCCCAGGGGACAGGGGGTCGTACCGGGGAGCTGTTTTTT. This codes for CASSPQGTGGRTGELFF. V is TRBV19 and J is TRBJ2-2, with 11 bases that match TRBD1. Germline CDR1 is LNHDA and CDR2 is SQIVND (reference sequence). The CDR3 totals 17 residues. The J segment lost 5 bases and the V segment lost 5 bases, leaving 10 bases of the junction unmatched.

The V and J genes are TRBV6-6 and TRBJ2-1; 8 nucleotides line up with TRBD2. This CDR3 region has 13 residues. The germline gives CDR1 MNHNY, CDR2 SVGAGI (reference sequence). The V and J ends lost 6 bases and 8 bases, in that order; junction bases with no gene match: 6. CDR3 sequence: CASRLSGSDEQFF. The CDR3 nucleotides are TGTGCCAGCAGGTTAAGCGGGAGCGATGAGCAGTTCTTC.